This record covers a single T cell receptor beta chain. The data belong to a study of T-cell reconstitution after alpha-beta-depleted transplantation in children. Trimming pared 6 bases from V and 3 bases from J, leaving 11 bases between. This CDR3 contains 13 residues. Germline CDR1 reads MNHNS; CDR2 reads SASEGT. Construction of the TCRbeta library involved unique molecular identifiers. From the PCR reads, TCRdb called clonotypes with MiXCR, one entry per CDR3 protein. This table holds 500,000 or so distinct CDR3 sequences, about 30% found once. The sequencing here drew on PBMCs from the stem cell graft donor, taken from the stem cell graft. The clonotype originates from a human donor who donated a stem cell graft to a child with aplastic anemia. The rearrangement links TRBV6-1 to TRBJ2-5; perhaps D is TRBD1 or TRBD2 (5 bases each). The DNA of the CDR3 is TGTGCCAGCAGGACGGGACGAAAAGAGACCCAGTACTTC. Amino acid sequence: CASRTGRKETQYF.